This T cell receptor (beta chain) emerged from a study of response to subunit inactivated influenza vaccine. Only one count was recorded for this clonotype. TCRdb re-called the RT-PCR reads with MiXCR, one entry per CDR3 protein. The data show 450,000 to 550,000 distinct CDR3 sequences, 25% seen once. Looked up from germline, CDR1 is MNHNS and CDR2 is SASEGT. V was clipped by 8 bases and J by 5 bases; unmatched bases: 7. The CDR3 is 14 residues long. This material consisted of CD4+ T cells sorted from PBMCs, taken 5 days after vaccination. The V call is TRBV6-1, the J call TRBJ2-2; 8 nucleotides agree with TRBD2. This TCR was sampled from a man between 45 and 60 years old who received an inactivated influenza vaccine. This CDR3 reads CASSGTRGTGELFF. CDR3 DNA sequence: TGTGCCAGCTCCGGGACTAGAGGGACCGGGGAGCTGTTTTTT.